A selection of T cell receptor beta chains follows, all from one sample in a study of neurological immune-mediated disorders. A single record per CDR3 protein comes from TCRdb applying MiXCR to the 5' RACE reads. The sample includes about 82,000 distinct CDR3 sequences, roughly 2.6% of them seen just once. Sequencing input: PBMCs. The receptor source for this set is a woman in her 30s with multiple sclerosis. The CDR3 runs from the conserved cysteine through the conserved F or W. The order of the fields is J gene, D gene, clone size, V gene, CDR3 length, CDR3 protein, CDR3 DNA. The D gene is left open where the match is weak. Clone size, where shown, is once, few, many, or a class for clones that have expanded.

J: TRBJ2-5; D: -; size: once; V: TRBV10-1; length: 15; CDR3: CASTPTGDRHYAQYF; DNA: TGCGCCAGCACCCCAACCGGAGACAGACACTACGCCCAGTACTTC
J: TRBJ2-5; D: -; size: -; V: TRBV5-1; length: 13; CDR3: CASSLVFGETQYF; DNA: TGCGCCAGCAGCTTGGTGTTTGGGGAGACCCAGTACTTC
J: TRBJ2-1; D: -; size: many; V: TRBV11-3; length: 11; CDR3: CASSLVGQQFF; DNA: TGTGCCAGCAGCTTAGTGGGCCAGCAGTTCTTC
J: TRBJ2-2; D: TRBD2; size: many; V: TRBV20-1; length: 16; CDR3: CSARVGGRAVTGELFF; DNA: TGCAGTGCCCGGGTGGGCGGGAGGGCCGTCACCGGGGAGCTGTTTTTT
J: TRBJ1-5; D: TRBD1; size: many; V: TRBV5-1; length: 14; CDR3: CASSFGQDNQPQHF; DNA: TGCGCCAGCAGTTTCGGACAGGACAATCAGCCCCAGCATTTT
J: TRBJ2-1; D: TRBD2; size: many; V: TRBV20-1; length: 15; CDR3: CSARGLAGSPNEQFF; DNA: TGCAGTGCTAGAGGACTAGCGGGAAGCCCCAATGAGCAGTTCTTC
J: TRBJ1-1; D: -; size: many; V: TRBV29-1; length: 14; CDR3: CSARESLWDTEAFF; DNA: TGCAGCGCCCGAGAGAGTTTATGGGACACTGAAGCTTTCTTT
J: TRBJ2-2; D: TRBD2; size: many; V: TRBV24-1; length: 15; CDR3: CATSVAGGPPGELFF; DNA: TGTGCCACCAGTGTCGCGGGAGGGCCGCCCGGGGAGCTGTTTTTT
J: TRBJ2-6; D: -; size: many; V: TRBV6-2/TRBV6-3; length: 15; CDR3: CASSYRDDGTNVLTF; DNA: TGTGCCAGCAGTTATCGTGATGACGGTACCAACGTCCTGACTTTC
J: TRBJ2-1; D: -; size: many; V: TRBV20-1; length: 20; CDR3: CSAITAAGVGTLGAYNEQFF; DNA: TGCAGTGCTATCACTGCCGCGGGAGTAGGGACTTTGGGGGCGTACAATGAGCAGTTCTTC
J: TRBJ1-4; D: -; size: -; V: TRBV20-1; length: 16; CDR3: CSARDSRRTDDEKLFF; DNA: TGCAGTGCTAGAGATAGTAGGAGGACCGACGATGAAAAACTGTTTTTT
J: TRBJ2-1; D: -; size: many; V: TRBV7-2; length: 14; CDR3: CASSPGDPPNEQFF; DNA: TGTGCCAGCAGCCCTGGGGACCCACCCAATGAGCAGTTCTTC
J: TRBJ2-7; D: -; size: many; V: TRBV11-2; length: 15; CDR3: CASSLVLGGTYEQYF; DNA: TGTGCCAGCAGCTTAGTTTTGGGCGGAACCTACGAGCAGTACTTC
J: TRBJ2-1; D: -; size: many; V: TRBV7-2; length: 15; CDR3: CASSLTVQASNEQFF; DNA: TGTGCCAGCAGCTTAACAGTCCAGGCCTCCAATGAGCAGTTCTTC
J: TRBJ2-3; D: TRBD2; size: many; V: TRBV7-9; length: 18; CDR3: CASRSTGLAGGITDTQYF; DNA: TGTGCCAGCAGATCGACGGGACTAGCGGGAGGGATCACAGATACGCAGTATTTT
J: TRBJ2-3; D: TRBD2; size: many; V: TRBV20-1; length: 16; CDR3: CSARLAGGLFTDTQYF; DNA: TGCAGTGCCAGACTAGCGGGAGGCCTTTTCACAGATACGCAGTATTTT
J: TRBJ1-2; D: -; size: many; V: TRBV7-2; length: 13; CDR3: CASSFSPNYGYTF; DNA: TGTGCCAGCAGCTTTAGCCCTAACTATGGCTACACCTTC
J: TRBJ2-7; D: TRBD2; size: few; V: TRBV7-8; length: 15; CDR3: CASSFLMGLAGEEYF; DNA: TGTGCCAGCAGCTTTCTAATGGGACTAGCGGGAGAGGAGTACTTC
J: TRBJ2-7; D: -; size: many; V: TRBV6-5; length: 14; CDR3: CASSYGDLGYEQYF; DNA: TGTGCCAGCAGTTACGGGGATTTGGGGTACGAGCAGTACTTC
J: TRBJ2-2; D: TRBD1; size: many; V: TRBV7-2; length: 15; CDR3: CASSLAQGAAGELFF; DNA: TGTGCCAGCAGCTTAGCTCAGGGGGCTGCAGGGGAGCTGTTTTTT
J: TRBJ2-5; D: -; size: many; V: TRBV4-2; length: 15; CDR3: CASSQATGGGETQYF; DNA: TGTGCCAGCAGCCAAGCAACAGGGGGGGGAGAGACCCAGTACTTC
J: TRBJ2-6; D: TRBD2; size: many; V: TRBV7-2; length: 17; CDR3: CASSPREGPSGANVLTF; DNA: TGTGCCAGCAGCCCGCGGGAGGGCCCCTCTGGGGCCAACGTCCTGACTTTC
J: TRBJ2-7; D: TRBD1; size: many; V: TRBV7-6; length: 15; CDR3: CASSAGQGSSYEQYF; DNA: TGTGCCAGCAGCGCCGGACAGGGGAGCTCCTACGAGCAGTACTTC
J: TRBJ1-5; D: TRBD1; size: many; V: TRBV12-3/TRBV12-4; length: 16; CDR3: CASRSSDRGESQPQHF; DNA: TGTGCCAGCAGATCATCAGACAGGGGAGAGAGTCAGCCCCAGCATTTT
J: TRBJ2-1; D: -; size: many; V: TRBV19; length: 15; CDR3: CASSTSPNSYNEQFF; DNA: TGTGCCAGTAGCACCAGTCCCAATTCCTACAATGAGCAGTTCTTC
J: TRBJ2-1; D: TRBD2; size: many; V: TRBV7-9; length: 15; CDR3: CASSRRLAGPNEQFF; DNA: TGTGCCAGCAGCCGACGACTAGCGGGCCCGAATGAGCAGTTCTTC
J: TRBJ2-1; D: -; size: many; V: TRBV4-3; length: 17; CDR3: CASSQEWTASSYNEQFF; DNA: TGCGCCAGCAGCCAAGAATGGACGGCAAGCTCCTACAATGAGCAGTTCTTC
J: TRBJ1-1; D: -; size: many; V: TRBV5-1; length: 13; CDR3: CASRNQMNTEAFF; DNA: TGCGCCAGCAGGAACCAAATGAACACTGAAGCTTTCTTT
J: TRBJ2-5; D: -; size: -; V: TRBV15; length: 12; CDR3: CATSRDIQTQYF; DNA: TGTGCCACCAGCAGAGATATCCAGACCCAGTACTTC
J: TRBJ2-7; D: -; size: many; V: TRBV5-1; length: 14; CDR3: CASSWGDSSYEQYF; DNA: TGCGCCAGCAGCTGGGGGGACAGCTCCTACGAGCAGTACTTC
J: TRBJ2-7; D: TRBD2; size: many; V: TRBV27; length: 15; CDR3: CASSSLAEGSYEQYF; DNA: TGTGCCAGCAGTTCACTAGCGGAGGGCTCCTACGAGCAGTACTTC
J: TRBJ2-3; D: TRBD2; size: many; V: TRBV20-1; length: 16; CDR3: CSATEGAGGRTDTQYF; DNA: TGCAGTGCGACCGAAGGGGCGGGAGGGCGCACAGATACGCAGTATTTT